One sample yielded the 31 T cell receptor beta chains listed below, sequenced in a study of T cell responses to AZD1222 COVID-19 vaccine. Assay: immunoSEQ multiplex PCR; the TCRdb copy retains only in-frame clones and omits some. The sample has over 85,000 clones; about 85% are singletons. Sequencing was performed on peripheral blood, taken on day 0 of AZD1222 vaccination. The receptors originated from an adult in good health.

The rearrangement uses TRBV18 and TRBJ2-3, with TRBD2 matching over 11 bases. Germline CDR1 and CDR2: KGHSH and LQKENI. The CDR3 has 16 amino acids. The V segment lost 6 bases and the J segment 2 bases; nucleotides outside the gene matches: 7. CDR3 amino acids: CASSLTSGGLTDTQYF. The CDR3 DNA reads as TGTGCCAGCTCGCTAACTAGCGGGGGACTCACAGATACGCAGTATTTT.

V is TRBV3-1 (or the pseudogene TRBV3-2) and J is TRBJ2-7; D call uncertain. The germline gives CDR1 LGHDT, CDR2 YNNKEL (reference sequence). This CDR3 spans 13 amino acids. Trimming took 1 base from V and 7 from J, leaving 11 bases between them. In DNA, the CDR3 is TGTGCCAGCAGCCAAGGGACCACCCGGGAGCAGTACTTC. Encoded protein: CASSQGTTREQYF.

This CDR3 reads CASSVVTSTDTQYF. In DNA form, the CDR3 reads TGTGCCAGCAGCGTAGTGACTTCGACAGATACGCAGTATTTT. This chain joins TRBV9 and TRBJ2-3; no clear D gene. The CDR3 runs to 14 residues. V lost 0 bases and J 3 bases, leaving 8 bases between the germline ends. Germline V gene data show CDR1 as SGDLS and CDR2 as YYNGEE.

The V gene is TRBV7-2, the J gene TRBJ1-6, with unresolved D. Germline CDR1 reads SGHTA; CDR2 reads FQGNSA. The V gene lost 2 bases and the J gene lost 1 base, with 0 bases spanning the gap. The CDR3 runs to 13 residues. The CDR3 nucleotides read TGTGCCAGCAGCTTATCCTATAATTCACCCCTCCACTTT. Encoded protein: CASSLSYNSPLHF. Combining the CDR3 with reference TRBV7-2 and TRBJ1-6 gives the whole variable domain GAGVSQSPSNKVTEKGKDVELRCDPISGHTALYWYRQSLGQGLEFLIYFQGNSAPDKSGLPSDRFSAERTGGSVSTLTIQRTQQEDSAVYLCASSLSYNSPLHFGNGTRLTVT.

The rearrangement uses TRBV28 and TRBJ1-2, with TRBD1 identical over 7 bases. Germline V lookup: CDR1 MDHEN, CDR2 SYDVKM. This CDR3 has 13 amino acids. The CDR3 nucleotides read TGTGCTTTCCAATCCCAGTTGACAGGGCACTACACCTTC. It codes for CAFQSQLTGHYTF.

This chain uses TRBV7-2 with TRBJ2-5, with no clear D. Germline assignment: CDR1 SGHTA and CDR2 FQGNSA. V was clipped by 3 bases and J by 4 bases, with 12 bases between them. This CDR3 spans 14 amino acids. CDR3 loop: CASSFPWAGETQYF. The DNA of the CDR3 is TGTGCCAGCAGCTTTCCTTGGGCTGGAGAGACCCAGTACTTC. Variable domain in full (rest from reference TRBV7-2 and TRBJ2-5): GAGVSQSPSNKVTEKGKDVELRCDPISGHTALYWYRQSLGQGLEFLIYFQGNSAPDKSGLPSDRFSAERTGGSVSTLTIQRTQQEDSAVYLCASSFPWAGETQYFGPGTRLLVL.

This clone has just one count. The CDR3 loop is CASSQDLRQPQHF. CDR3 DNA sequence: TGCGCCAGCAGCCAAGATCTTAGACAGCCCCAGCATTTT. The gene calls are TRBV4-1 and TRBJ1-5; the D is unclear. Germline CDR1 MGHRA, CDR2 YSYEKL. V was cut by 0 bases and J by 7 bases, with 7 bases left in between. This CDR3 has 13 amino acids.

The chain joins TRBV7-3 to TRBJ2-2; TRBD1 agrees at 9 bases. The CDR3 is 14 amino acids. Germline trimming cut 5 bases from V and 6 bases from J; bases unmatched to any gene: 4. CDR1 SGHTA and CDR2 FQGTGA come from the germline V gene. The CDR3 DNA sequence: TGTGCCAGCAGCACCCGACAGGGGGCCGGGGAGCTGTTTTTT. Residues: CASSTRQGAGELFF. Complete variable domain (other parts from reference TRBV7-3 and TRBJ2-2): GAGVSQTPSNKVTEKGKYVELRCDPISGHTALYWYRQSLGQGPEFLIYFQGTGAADDSGLPNDRFFAVRPEGSVSTLKIQRTERGDSAVYLCASSTRQGAGELFFGEGSRLTVL.

The CDR3 region is CSASALRDTLFF. For the CDR3, the DNA is TGCAGTGCTAGTGCCCTCCGGGACACCCTATTCTTT. The J gene is TRBJ1-1, the V gene TRBV20-1, with a tentative D call TRBD1 (6 bases). This CDR3 spans 12 amino acids. V lost 3 bases and J 14 bases, leaving 19 bases between the germline ends. CDR1 is DFQATT and CDR2 is SNEGSKA in the germline V gene (reference sequence).

The chain joins TRBV30 to TRBJ1-1; 10 positions match TRBD1. V was pared by 5 bases and J by 3 bases, with 6 bases of the junction left unmatched. CDR3 length: 14 residues. Germline V lookup: CDR1 GTSNPN, CDR2 SVGIG (reference sequence). The CDR3 region is CAWVTGTGDTEAFF. The CDR3 DNA is TGTGCCTGGGTCACCGGGACAGGGGACACTGAAGCTTTCTTT. The full variable domain, with the rest looked up from reference TRBV30 and TRBJ1-1, is SQTIHQWPATLVQPVGSPLSLECTVEGTSNPNLYWYRQAAGRGLQLLFYSVGIGQISSEVPQNLSASRPQDRQFILSSKKLLLSDSGFYLCAWVTGTGDTEAFFGQGTRLTVV.

The V and J genes are TRBV7-2 and TRBJ2-3; D tentatively fits TRBD1 or TRBD2 (5 bases each). Germline assignment: CDR1 SGHTA and CDR2 FQGNSA. The ends were cut back, 5 bases at V and 0 bases at J, with 12 bases in the middle. The CDR3 covers 15 residues. CDR3 sequence reads: CASSVARGSTDTQYF. In nucleotides, the CDR3 is TGTGCCAGCAGCGTCGCGAGGGGTAGCACAGATACGCAGTATTTT. Full variable domain (rest looked up from reference TRBV7-2 and TRBJ2-3): GAGVSQSPSNKVTEKGKDVELRCDPISGHTALYWYRQSLGQGLEFLIYFQGNSAPDKSGLPSDRFSAERTGGSVSTLTIQRTQQEDSAVYLCASSVARGSTDTQYFGPGTRLTVL.

V gene TRBV29-1 combines with J gene TRBJ2-5, with TRBD2 identical over 14 bases. Germline V gene sequence: CDR1 SQVTM, CDR2 ANQGSEA. V lost 5 bases and J lost 4; bases outside the gene matches: 9. The CDR3 has 16 residues. CDR3 coding DNA: TGCAGCGTTCGTGGACTAGCGGGGGGCCAGGGAGAGACCCAGTACTTC. It yields the protein CSVRGLAGGQGETQYF. The variable domain in full, completed from reference TRBV29-1 and TRBJ2-5, reads SAVISQKPSRDICQRGTSLTIQCQVDSQVTMMFWYRQQPGQSLTLIATANQGSEATYESGFVIDKFPISRPNLTFSTLTVSNMSPEDSSIYLCSVRGLAGGQGETQYFGPGTRLLVL.

The chain employs TRBV10-3 and TRBJ2-3; TRBD2 might be the D (5 bases). Germline V CDR1 and CDR2: ENHRY, SYGVKD. Trimming cost V 10 bases and J 0 bases, with 14 bases left between them. The CDR3 contains 14 residues. The CDR3 sequence is CATSGGGSTDTQYF. The DNA of the CDR3 is TGTGCCACCTCCGGTGGCGGGAGCACAGATACGCAGTATTTT.

The chain uses TRBV5-1 and TRBJ1-4; 9 bases align to TRBD1. The CDR3 consists of 15 residues. The germline gives CDR1 SGHRS, CDR2 YFSETQ. Losses at the gene ends were 3 bases for V and 3 bases for J; bases not matched to a gene: 3. CDR3 region: CASSSQGASNEKLFF. The DNA of the CDR3 is TGCGCCAGCAGCTCACAGGGGGCTTCTAATGAAAAACTGTTTTTT.

The chain uses TRBV28 and TRBJ2-5; D possibly corresponds to TRBD2 (5 bases). This CDR3 is built from 15 residues. The V end was cut by 5 bases, the J end by 4 bases, with 17 bases between. Germline CDR1 and CDR2: MDHEN and SYDVKM. DNA for the CDR3: TGTGCCAGCAGTCCACCGGTCCCGAGCGGAGAGACCCAGTACTTC. The encoded protein is CASSPPVPSGETQYF. The full variable domain, with the rest looked up from reference TRBV28 and TRBJ2-5, is DVKVTQSSRYLVKRTGEKVFLECVQDMDHENMFWYRQDPGLGLRLIYFSYDVKMKEKGDIPEGYSVSREKKERFSLILESASTNQTSMYLCASSPPVPSGETQYFGPGTRLLVL.

The chain has TRBV7-2 and TRBJ1-1; unclear D gene. The CDR3 loop spans 13 amino acids. From germline, CDR1 is SGHTA and CDR2 FQGNSA. Between the trimmed V and J ends, which lost 4 bases and 0 bases, there was a span of 6 bases. The CDR3 region is CASSSTVNTEAFF. The CDR3 DNA reads TGTGCCAGCAGCTCCACGGTGAACACTGAAGCTTTCTTT.

V is TRBV19 and J is TRBJ1-5, with D maybe TRBD1 (6 bases). Germline CDR1 is LNHDA and CDR2 is SQIVND (reference sequence). The V end lost 5 bases, the J end lost 4 bases, and 15 bases lay between the germline ends. The CDR3 totals 15 residues. CDR3 nucleotide sequence: TGTGCCAGTAGTCCCCCCGGGGGCGGGAATCAGCCCCAGCATTTT. Its protein is CASSPPGGGNQPQHF.

V is TRBV21-1 and J is TRBJ2-1; no check of the table's D call, TRBD1, against the DNA was made. TRBV21-1 is termed a pseudogene. The CDR3 consists of 13 residues. CDR3 protein: CASSRTGILEQFF. The CDR3 nucleotides read TGTGCCAGCAGCCGGACAGGGATTCTTGAGCAGTTCTTC.

The chain is built from TRBV3-1 (or the pseudogene TRBV3-2) and TRBJ1-1, with 7 bases fitting TRBD1. Germline values: CDR1 LGHDT, CDR2 YNNKEL (reference sequence). Trimming removed 0 bases from V and 3 bases from J; junction bases left unmatched: 10. The CDR3 consists of 17 residues. CDR3 in DNA: TGTGCCAGCAGCCAAGATCCCCCAGGGGGTGGGTACACTGAAGCTTTCTTT. Amino acids: CASSQDPPGGGYTEAFF.

The chain links TRBV2 to TRBJ1-6; 9 bases match TRBD1. The germline gives CDR1 SNHLY, CDR2 FYNNEI. Unmatched junction bases numbered 6, after V lost 7 bases and J lost 5 bases. The CDR3 totals 15 residues. For the CDR3, the DNA is TGTGCCAGCAAACTAGGACAGGGGCATAATTCACCCCTCCACTTT. This sequence encodes CASKLGQGHNSPLHF.

The CDR3 loop is CASSLGEGMGQKTQYF. CDR3 DNA sequence: TGTGCCAGCAGCCTTGGGGAGGGAATGGGGCAAAAGACCCAGTACTTC. The V gene is TRBV9, the J gene TRBJ2-5, with 7 bases aligning to TRBD2. V lost 4 bases to trimming and J lost 6 bases; unmatched junction nucleotides: 15. The germline gives CDR1 SGDLS, CDR2 YYNGEE. This CDR3 region has 16 residues.

The chain has TRBV5-6 and TRBJ1-1; a possible D gene is TRBD1 (6 bases). The CDR3 sequence is 16 residues long. Trimming took 1 base from V and 1 from J, leaving 14 bases between them. Germline lookup yields CDR1 SGHDT and CDR2 YYEEEE. The CDR3 spells CASSLLGAGENTEAFF. The CDR3 DNA is TGTGCCAGCAGCTTGTTAGGGGCAGGGGAGAACACTGAAGCTTTCTTT.

V and J are TRBV21-1 and TRBJ1-2. TRBV21-1 is flagged as a pseudogene. This CDR3 region has 16 residues. CDR3 sequence (DNA): TGTGCCAGCAGCAAAGTACTGATACAAGCCCAGCCTGGCTACACCTTC. It is translated as CASSKVLIQAQPGYTF.

The V and J genes are TRBV11-2 and TRBJ1-2, with D unresolved. V gave up 0 bases and J gave up 4 bases, with 12 bases separating them. CDR3 length: 15 residues. In germline, CDR1 is SGHAT, CDR2 FQNNGV. DNA for the CDR3: TGTGCCAGCAGCTTAGAGACCCTTGGGCCCTATGGCTACACCTTC. Protein product: CASSLETLGPYGYTF.

The chain uses TRBV7-2 and TRBJ2-7; TRBD1 aligns across 7 bases. V was pared by 4 bases and J by 6 bases, with 9 bases of the junction left unmatched. Germline-derived CDR1 and CDR2 are SGHTA and FQGNSA. The CDR3 has 14 residues. CDR3 amino acids: CASSSSRQGFEQYF. The CDR3 region has the DNA TGTGCCAGCAGCTCCTCAAGACAGGGATTCGAGCAGTACTTC.

The chain joins TRBV19 to TRBJ1-1; 7 bases are a match to TRBD1. Trimming cost V 4 bases and J 0 bases; bases outside gene matches: 5. CDR1 LNHDA and CDR2 SQIVND come from the germline V gene (reference sequence). The CDR3 runs to 15 residues. CDR3 nucleotide sequence: TGTGCCAGTAGTAAAGAGACAGGGATGAACACTGAAGCTTTCTTT. It encodes CASSKETGMNTEAFF.

The rearrangement uses TRBV7-3 and TRBJ1-1; 7 bases line up with TRBD1. The germline CDR1 and CDR2 sequences are SGHTA and FQGTGA. The junction had 10 bases not matched to a gene; V was cut back by 4 bases and J by 11 bases. The CDR3 consists of 13 residues. CDR3 DNA: TGTGCCAGCAGCTCAGGTGACAGGGTAGACGCTTTCTTT. It codes for CASSSGDRVDAFF. Full variable domain (missing parts from reference TRBV7-3 and TRBJ1-1): GAGVSQTPSNKVTEKGKYVELRCDPISGHTALYWYRQSLGQGPEFLIYFQGTGAADDSGLPNDRFFAVRPEGSVSTLKIQRTERGDSAVYLCASSSGDRVDAFFGQGTRLTVV.

The chain is built from TRBV27 and TRBJ1-5; 12 nucleotides line up with TRBD1. CDR3 length: 21 residues. V lost 8 bases to trimming and J lost 4 bases; unmatched junction nucleotides: 24. CDR1 MNHEY and CDR2 SMNVEV come from the germline V gene (reference sequence). CDR3 bases: TGTGCCAGCTCTAATAGATTGAGGGACAGGGGGCGCGGGTCGGGAAATCAGCCCCAGCATTTT. Translating gives CASSNRLRDRGRGSGNQPQHF.

V is TRBV5-4 and J is TRBJ1-3, with 8 bases matching TRBD1. CDR1 is SGHNT, CDR2 YYREEE, per germline (reference sequence). This CDR3 spans 13 amino acids. The V gene end was trimmed by 4 bases and the J gene end by 4 bases; junction bases not matched to a gene: 1. The CDR3 nucleotides read TGTGCCAGCAGCGGGGACAGGGGAAACACCATATATTTT. Its translation: CASSGDRGNTIYF.

This clone was seen only a few times. The V and J genes are TRBV7-9 and TRBJ1-1, with D unresolved. This CDR3 comprises 15 residues. Germline lookup yields CDR1 SEHNR and CDR2 FQNEAQ (reference sequence). Deletions cut 3 bases from V and 0 bases from J, with 11 bases between. CDR3 loop: CASSLAEAVNTEAFF. The CDR3 DNA is TGTGCCAGCAGCTTGGCGGAAGCCGTGAACACTGAAGCTTTCTTT.

The chain is built from TRBV6-4 and TRBJ2-3; D gene unclear. Trimming took off 4 bases at V and 0 bases at J, with 8 bases between the two ends. Germline V gene lookup returns CDR1 MRHNA and CDR2 SNTAGT. This CDR3 contains 14 residues. CDR3 DNA: TGTGCCAGCAGTGCTACCTCTAGCACAGATACGCAGTATTTT. Amino acid sequence: CASSATSSTDTQYF.